One and the same sample provided the 10 T cell receptor beta chains below, sequenced in a study of identical twins. TCRdb re-called the 5' RACE reads through MiXCR, storing one row per CDR3 protein. The data hold some 440,000 distinct CDR3 sequences, with about 24% observed a single time. These same data were also listed under a study on T cells expressing NK-cell markers.

The sequenced sample consisted of CD4+ T cells sorted from blood. These receptors were obtained from a young woman in good health.

The gene calls are TRBV20-1 and TRBJ2-2; TRBD2 is a possible D gene (6 bases). Germline assignment: CDR1 DFQATT and CDR2 SNEGSKA (reference sequence). The CDR3 runs to 13 residues. Trimming removed 3 bases at V and 7 bases at J, with 12 bases between. Here the CDR3 DNA reads TGCAGTGCTAGGGGACTCAGGATCGGGGAGCTGTTTTTT. Protein product: CSARGLRIGELFF.

This clonotype was detected only a few times. The chain has TRBV29-1 and TRBJ2-1; 10 nucleotides match TRBD2. Germline loops: CDR1 SQVTM, CDR2 ANQGSEA. The junction had 12 bases not matched to a gene; V was cut back by 7 bases and J by 9 bases. The CDR3 loop spans 14 amino acids. CDR3 protein: CSAGKSSGSFEQFF. The CDR3 coding sequence is TGCAGCGCCGGGAAGTCTAGCGGGAGCTTTGAGCAGTTCTTC.

This rearrangement joins TRBV3-1 to TRBJ1-2; 11 nucleotides line up with TRBD1. The CDR3 has 16 amino acids. Germline assignment: CDR1 LGHDT and CDR2 YNNKEL (reference sequence). The J segment lost 7 bases and the V segment lost 4 bases, leaving 11 bases of the junction unmatched. The CDR3 protein is CASSPPPDRGRSGYTF. CDR3 sequence (DNA): TGTGCCAGCAGCCCCCCTCCGGACAGGGGGCGAAGTGGCTACACCTTC.

This sequence joins TRBV5-1 and TRBJ2-2; D might be TRBD1 (5 bases). V lost 5 bases and J 3 bases, leaving 8 bases between the germline ends. The germline CDR1 and CDR2 sequences are SGHRS and YFSETQ. The CDR3 has 13 amino acids. In nucleotides, the CDR3 is TGCGCCAGCAGTTGGACATACACCGGGGAGCTGTTTTTT. Protein sequence: CASSWTYTGELFF.

This clonotype was detected a few times. The chain carries TRBV7-2 and TRBJ2-1; D is possibly TRBD1 (6 bases). CDR3 length: 15 residues. Germline CDR1 reads SGHTA; CDR2 reads FQGNSA. Trimming left V 3 bases short and J 2 bases short, with 11 bases between. The CDR3 DNA is TGTGCCAGCAGCTTCCACAGGGTTACCTACAATGAGCAGTTCTTC. Translation: CASSFHRVTYNEQFF.

In this sample, this clonotype turned up a few times. The chain employs TRBV5-1 and TRBJ2-3, with 10 bases matching TRBD2. The CDR3 consists of 14 residues. V gave up 7 bases and J gave up 2 bases; unmatched junction bases: 4. The germline gives CDR1 SGHRS, CDR2 YFSETQ. The CDR3 spells CASVAGGTTDTQYF. The DNA of the CDR3 is TGCGCCAGCGTAGCGGGGGGCACCACAGATACGCAGTATTTT.

The chain employs TRBV11-2 and TRBJ1-4, with D hard to call. The ends were cut back, 1 base at V and 7 bases at J, with 16 bases in the middle. Per the germline V gene, CDR1 is SGHAT and CDR2 is FQNNGV. The length of the CDR3 is 16 residues. The chain's CDR3 is CASSLAGWPAIEKLFF. The CDR3 DNA follows: TGTGCCAGCAGCTTAGCTGGGTGGCCGGCGATTGAAAAACTGTTTTTT.

This chain joins TRBV9 and TRBJ2-2, with TRBD2 matching over 10 bases. This CDR3 has 17 residues. CDR1 and CDR2 from the germline V gene are SGDLS and YYNGEE. The V segment lost 4 bases and the J segment 7 bases; nucleotides outside the gene matches: 13. The CDR3: CASSPSGGAGGVGELFF. Here the CDR3 DNA reads TGTGCCAGCAGCCCCAGCGGGGGGGCTGGCGGTGTCGGGGAGCTGTTTTTT.

This clonotype was detected a few times. The CDR3 spells CASTYANYGYTF. The CDR3 DNA is TGTGCCAGCACCTACGCTAACTATGGCTACACCTTC. V and J are TRBV7-2 and TRBJ1-2; D is undetermined. The germline gives CDR1 SGHTA, CDR2 FQGNSA. V shed 7 bases and J shed 0 bases, with 6 bases lying between them. The CDR3 has 12 residues. Full variable domain (missing parts from reference TRBV7-2 and TRBJ1-2): GAGVSQSPSNKVTEKGKDVELRCDPISGHTALYWYRQSLGQGLEFLIYFQGNSAPDKSGLPSDRFSAERTGGSVSTLTIQRTQQEDSAVYLCASTYANYGYTFGSGTRLTVV.

This clonotype has just one count. The V gene is TRBV10-2, the J gene TRBJ2-7, with D unresolved. The length of the CDR3 is 11 residues. Germline V gives CDR1 WSHSY, CDR2 SAAADI. V was shortened by 2 bases and J by 4 bases, with 3 bases between the two germline ends. DNA of the CDR3: TGCGCCAGCAGTGAGAAATACGAGCAGTACTTC. Amino acids: CASSEKYEQYF.